This T cell receptor (beta chain) stems from a study of T-cell memory formation after mild COVID-19. TCRdb used MiXCR to reprocess the 5' RACE reads, holding one entry per CDR3 protein. Of about 360,000 distinct CDR3 sequences in the sample, 14% were seen once. V was clipped by 4 bases and J by 4 bases, with 15 bases between them. The CDR3 has 14 amino acids. Germline V CDR1 and CDR2: SGHKS, YYEKEE (reference sequence). This clonotype was found a few times. The genes are TRBV5-5 and TRBJ2-7, with D unclear. The TCR comes from a man between 18 and 35 years old who had mild COVID-19 (a few samples of this study predate the infection). Cell type and time point are not known. The sequencing sample was made of PBMCs or a T cell subset sorted from them (not recorded which). The CDR3 loop is CASSLRAVGYEQYV. The CDR3, as DNA: TGTGCCAGCAGCCTCCGGGCGGTCGGGTACGAGCAGTACGTC.